The clone carrying this T cell receptor beta chain was seen a few times. Germline V gene sequence: CDR1 SGHTA, CDR2 FQGNSA. This CDR3 region has 17 residues. Deletions cut 3 bases from V and 0 bases from J, with 15 bases between. Amplification from RNA transcripts yielded the TCR beta CDR3 regions. Second-round multiplex PCR came after first-round RT-PCR with HTBI primers. TCRdb recomputed calls from the multiplex PCR reads with MiXCR, one row per CDR3 protein. This table has about 620,000 distinct CDR3 sequences, about a fifth appearing once. The data originate from a study of Graves' ophthalmopathy and Graves' hyperthyroidism.

This chain joins TRBV7-2 and TRBJ2-4; D is perhaps TRBD1 or TRBD2 (6 bases each). Material: peripheral blood. The clonotype was recovered from a woman younger than 35 with stable Graves' hyperthyroidism. Some clones in this sample may be carry-over from other donors' samples. The chain's CDR3 is CASSFGGQDLAKNIQYF. CDR3 coding DNA: TGTGCCAGCAGCTTTGGGGGGCAGGATTTAGCCAAAAACATTCAGTACTTC.